The 16 T cell receptor beta chains reported below all come from one sample, sequenced in a study of shared clonotypes between healthy human individuals. Sequencing used immunoSEQ multiplex PCR; TCRdb keeps in-frame clones, though not all of them. Of 2.3 million or so clones in the sample, more than 80% were seen once. The source material was naive CD4+ T cells from PBMCs. Subset in this sample: CD45RA+ positively selected. Source of these receptors: a man aged 18 to 35 in good health. Some clones in this sample may be carry-over from other donors' samples.

This chain connects TRBV7-6 to TRBJ2-2; D is unclear. Trimming took off 2 bases at V and 5 bases at J, with 12 bases between the two ends. The CDR3 covers 15 residues. Germline CDR1 and CDR2: SGHVS and FNYEAQ. The CDR3 DNA reads TGTGCCAGCAGCTTACAAAATAGTGGGACCGGGGAGCTGTTTTTT. Its protein product is CASSLQNSGTGELFF. Filled out from reference TRBV7-6 and TRBJ2-2, the complete variable domain reads GAGVSQSPRYKVTKRGQDVALRCDPISGHVSLYWYRQALGQGPEFLTYFNYEAQQDKSGLPNDRFSAERPEGSISTLTIQRTEQRDSAMYRCASSLQNSGTGELFFGEGSRLTVL.

The chain is built from TRBV18 and TRBJ2-1; the match to TRBD2 covers 8 bases. CDR1 is KGHSH, CDR2 LQKENI, per germline. CDR3 size: 15 residues. Unmatched junction bases numbered 4, after V lost 1 base and J lost 5 bases. This chain's CDR3 is CASSPLAGFNNEQFF. The CDR3 DNA sequence: TGTGCCAGCTCACCACTAGCGGGATTTAACAATGAGCAGTTCTTC.

This clone has more than one count but fewer than ten. The chain joins TRBV11-2 to TRBJ1-1; TRBD1 matches at 7 bases. From germline, CDR1 is SGHAT and CDR2 FQNNGV. CDR3 length: 14 amino acids. Trimming took 5 bases from V and 12 from J; bases not matched to a gene: 15. The CDR3 reads CASSALRGQGLTFF. In nucleotides, the CDR3 is TGTGCCAGCAGCGCGCTGAGGGGGCAGGGCCTCACTTTCTTT.

The chain uses TRBV5-1 and TRBJ2-1, with TRBD2 matching over 8 bases. V shed 4 bases, J shed 4 bases, and the junction held 7 bases outside the gene matches. This CDR3 is built from 15 residues. The germline CDR1 and CDR2 sequences are SGHRS and YFSETQ. The CDR3, as DNA: TGCGCCAGCAGCCCACTAGCGGCAACTTACAATGAGCAGTTCTTC. This gives the protein CASSPLAATYNEQFF.

The rearrangement joins TRBV15 to TRBJ2-7; 9 positions agree with TRBD1. The V and J ends lost 5 bases and 0 bases, in that order; junction bases with no gene match: 5. CDR1 and CDR2 from the germline V gene are LNHNV and YYDKDF (reference sequence). There are 15 residues in the CDR3. CDR3 DNA: TGTGCCACCAGCTCCCGGGGACAGGGCTCCTACGAGCAGTACTTC. It encodes CATSSRGQGSYEQYF.

This chain connects TRBV2 to TRBJ2-5, with TRBD2 as a possible D gene (6 bases). The CDR3 consists of 15 residues. V gave up 4 bases and J gave up 1 base, with 13 bases separating them. Germline values: CDR1 SNHLY, CDR2 FYNNEI. Here the CDR3 reads CASSGRGAGQETQYF. The CDR3 nucleotides read TGTGCCAGCAGTGGGAGGGGCGCTGGCCAAGAGACCCAGTACTTC.

This chain links TRBV28 with TRBJ2-1, with TRBD1 matching 9 bases. The germline gives CDR1 MDHEN, CDR2 SYDVKM. The CDR3 has 18 amino acids. After removal of 4 bases from V and 4 bases from J, the junction contained 14 bases not matched to a gene. The CDR3, as DNA: TGTGCCAGCAGTTCCCCGGGGTGGGGACAGGGAATGTACAATGAGCAGTTCTTC. Protein: CASSSPGWGQGMYNEQFF.

This clone was observed a single time. A read error may produce the germline difference seen at one junction end. The CDR3 DNA follows: TGTGCCAGCAGTGTATCCAGGGCTCCCTACGAGCAGTACTTC. As protein: CASSVSRAPYEQYF. This chain links TRBV27 with TRBJ2-7; D might be TRBD1 (5 bases). From germline, CDR1 is MNHEY and CDR2 SMNVEV (reference sequence). CDR3 length equals 14 residues.

This chain uses TRBV4-1 with TRBJ2-5; D is perhaps TRBD1 (5 bases). CDR1 and CDR2 (germline): MGHRA, YSYEKL. The CDR3 spans 15 residues. Trimming pared 0 bases from V and 5 bases from J, leaving 13 bases between. The CDR3 region is CASSQDSQGRETQYF. In nucleotides, the CDR3 is TGCGCCAGCAGCCAAGATTCTCAGGGTAGGGAGACCCAGTACTTC.

The CDR3 here is CASSIRVLTEAFF. DNA of the CDR3: TGTGCCAGCAGTATCAGGGTTTTGACTGAAGCTTTCTTT. The V call is TRBV27, the J call TRBJ1-1; a possible D gene is TRBD1 (5 bases). This CDR3 contains 13 residues. V gave up 5 bases and J gave up 5 bases, with 12 bases separating them. CDR1 and CDR2 (germline): MNHEY, SMNVEV (reference sequence).

V gene TRBV7-2 combines with J gene TRBJ2-3, with 8 bases identical to TRBD2. V gave up 8 bases and J gave up 4 bases; unmatched junction bases: 14. The CDR3 covers 16 residues. In germline, CDR1 is SGHTA, CDR2 FQGNSA. Here the CDR3 reads CASGRGTRGVADTQYF. DNA of the CDR3: TGTGCCAGCGGACGAGGGACTAGAGGAGTCGCAGATACGCAGTATTTT.

Regarding this clone: Additional DNA sequences in this sample encode the identical CDR3. This chain uses TRBV9 with TRBJ2-5, with D possibly being TRBD2 (5 bases). In germline, CDR1 is SGDLS, CDR2 YYNGEE. The CDR3 totals 14 residues. Trimming removed 0 bases from V and 2 bases from J, with 8 bases in between. CDR3 bases: TGTGCCAGCAGCGTAGGGTCGGGGCAAGAGACCCAGTACTTC. It encodes CASSVGSGQETQYF. The full variable domain, with the rest looked up from reference TRBV9 and TRBJ2-5, is DSGVTQTPKHLITATGQRVTLRCSPRSGDLSVYWYQQSLDQGLQFLIQYYNGEERAKGNILERFSAQQFPDLHSELNLSSLELGDSALYFCASSVGSGQETQYFGPGTRLLVL.

This clone was found once. The V gene is TRBV30, the J gene TRBJ2-1, with 9 bases identical to TRBD1. The CDR3 loop spans 14 amino acids. V shed 0 bases, J shed 8 bases, and the junction held 5 bases outside the gene matches. From germline, CDR1 is GTSNPN and CDR2 SVGIG (reference sequence). Here the CDR3 reads CAWSVRQGVHEQFF. The CDR3 bases are TGTGCCTGGAGTGTGAGACAGGGGGTCCATGAGCAGTTCTTC.

The chain joins TRBV7-9 to TRBJ1-1; no definite D call. This CDR3 spans 16 amino acids. V lost 1 base and J lost 1, with 13 bases in between. Per the germline V gene, CDR1 is SEHNR and CDR2 is FQNEAQ (reference sequence). Here the CDR3 reads CASSLGVSGENTEAFF. The CDR3 DNA is TGTGCCAGCAGCTTAGGGGTATCTGGGGAGAACACTGAAGCTTTCTTT.

The chain links TRBV29-1 to TRBJ1-1; D perhaps matches TRBD1 (6 bases). The CDR3 has 13 amino acids. The V gene's germline CDR1 is SQVTM and CDR2 ANQGSEA. The V and J ends lost 1 base and 5 bases respectively, with 11 bases between them. CDR3 amino acids: CSVEGPGETEAFF. CDR3 coding DNA: TGCAGCGTTGAAGGCCCAGGGGAGACTGAAGCTTTCTTT.

The chain has TRBV18 and TRBJ2-7; 10 bases map to TRBD1. This CDR3 contains 18 residues. V trimming: 1 base; J trimming: 6 bases; junction bases outside the gene matches: 15. Germline V lookup: CDR1 KGHSH, CDR2 LQKENI. Here the CDR3 reads CASSPRRTGTGAGGEQYF. The CDR3 DNA is TGTGCCAGCTCACCACGACGAACCGGGACAGGGGCTGGGGGCGAGCAGTACTTC. The variable domain in full, with the rest retrieved from reference TRBV18 and TRBJ2-7, is NAGVMQNPRHLVRRRGQEARLRCSPMKGHSHVYWYRQLPEEGLKFMVYLQKENIIDESGMPKERFSAEFPKEGPSILRIQQVVRGDSAAYFCASSPRRTGTGAGGEQYFGPGTRLTVT.